The 28 T cell receptor beta chains given below trace back to one sample, sequenced in a study of blood T cell repertoires in COVID-19. This table comes from immunoSEQ multiplex PCR, and its TCRdb copy is limited to in-frame clones, with some not included. This table holds just under 150,000 clones, 80% to 90% found once. Sequenced: peripheral blood. The receptors were sampled from a woman aged 45-65 years with acute or convalescent COVID-19.

The chain uses TRBV9 and TRBJ1-2, with D possibly being TRBD1 (5 bases). CDR1 and CDR2 from the germline V gene are SGDLS and YYNGEE. This CDR3 spans 14 amino acids. V was cut by 2 bases and J by 4 bases, with 12 bases left in between. Here the CDR3 reads CASSVTGGTYGYTF. The CDR3 DNA sequence: TGTGCCAGCAGCGTGACGGGCGGGACCTATGGCTACACCTTC.

The rearrangement uses TRBV28 and TRBJ2-3, with 13 bases lining up with TRBD2. CDR3 length: 17 residues. Germline trimming cut 3 bases from V and 1 base from J; bases unmatched to any gene: 4. In germline, CDR1 is MDHEN, CDR2 SYDVKM. CDR3 residues: CASSFTSGGDGTDTQYF. The CDR3 DNA follows: TGTGCCAGCAGTTTTACTAGCGGGGGGGACGGCACAGATACGCAGTATTTT.

In its sample, this clone was seen once. This sequence joins TRBV7-3 and TRBJ1-5, with D perhaps matching TRBD1 (5 bases). The CDR3 loop spans 13 amino acids. Germline CDR1 is SGHTA and CDR2 is FQGTGA. Deletions cut 2 bases from V and 5 bases from J, with 7 bases between. The CDR3 spells CASSLGADQPQHF. The CDR3 DNA follows: TGTGCCAGCAGCTTAGGGGCAGATCAGCCCCAGCATTTT.

The V and J genes are TRBV6-6 and TRBJ1-1; D is unclear. The germline V gene encodes CDR1 MNHNY and CDR2 SVGAGI (reference sequence). Trimming shortened V by 5 bases and J by 3 bases, and 10 bases separated the two germline ends. There are 13 residues in the CDR3. CDR3 loop: CASSLVRDTEAFF. As DNA, the CDR3 is TGTGCCAGCAGTCTAGTCCGGGACACTGAAGCTTTCTTT.

This sequence joins TRBV7-8 and TRBJ2-7, with TRBD1 matching over 10 bases. Looked up from germline, CDR1 is SGHVS and CDR2 is FQNEAQ. The CDR3 is 12 residues long. V trimming: 8 bases; J trimming: 5 bases; junction bases outside the gene matches: 3. CDR3 loop: CASRTGGHEQYF. Written as DNA, the CDR3 is TGTGCCAGCCGGACAGGGGGGCACGAGCAGTACTTC.

The chain links TRBV29-1 to TRBJ1-2; no reliable D call. CDR3 length: 12 residues. Looked up from germline, CDR1 is SQVTM and CDR2 is ANQGSEA. Trimming took off 0 bases at V and 9 bases at J, with 11 bases between the two ends. As DNA, the CDR3 is TGCAGCGTTGAAGAAAGAGGTCTAAGCTACACCTTC. Its protein is CSVEERGLSYTF.

The chain joins TRBV19 to TRBJ2-5; 10 bases align to TRBD2. The length of the CDR3 is 16 residues. Germline assignment: CDR1 LNHDA and CDR2 SQIVND (reference sequence). V shed 9 bases and J 5 bases; nucleotides not matched to a gene: 15. The CDR3, as DNA: TGTGCCAGCGCTCTTTCCGACCTAGCGGGAGTCGAGACCCAGTACTTC. Translating it yields CASALSDLAGVETQYF.

The chain couples TRBV27 to TRBJ2-2, with TRBD1 matching 8 bases. CDR1 is MNHEY and CDR2 is SMNVEV in the germline V gene (reference sequence). This CDR3 has 14 amino acids. The trim removed 3 bases at V and 7 bases at J, leaving 4 bases unmatched. The CDR3 coding sequence is TGTGCCAGCAGTTTCGGGACAGGCATCGGGGAGCTGTTTTTT. Its translation: CASSFGTGIGELFF.

The gene calls are TRBV24-1 and TRBJ2-1, with TRBD2 identical over 10 bases. Trimming cost V 12 bases and J 5 bases; bases outside gene matches: 6. The CDR3 has 13 residues. Germline CDR1 reads KGHDR; CDR2 reads SFDVKD. In DNA form, the CDR3 reads TGTGCCTCCGAGCGGGGGGGCAACAATGAGCAGTTCTTC. Protein sequence: CASERGGNNEQFF.

CDR3 bases: TGTGCCAGCAGTCCCGGGACTAGCGGGAGATATGGAGAGACCCAGTACTTC. It encodes CASSPGTSGRYGETQYF. The gene calls are TRBV6-6 and TRBJ2-5; TRBD2 matches 14 bases. Germline assignment: CDR1 MNHNY and CDR2 SVGAGI (reference sequence). J gave up 4 bases and V 5 bases, and 9 bases lay outside the gene matches. This CDR3 spans 17 amino acids.

The J gene is TRBJ1-1, the V gene TRBV27; 11 nucleotides agree with TRBD1. There are 15 residues in the CDR3. The J segment lost 6 bases and the V segment lost 5 bases, leaving 8 bases of the junction unmatched. The germline CDR1 and CDR2 sequences are MNHEY and SMNVEV (reference sequence). The CDR3 DNA is TGTGCCAGCAGTCCCTACCGGGACAGGGGGTCTGAAGCTTTCTTT. Its protein is CASSPYRDRGSEAFF.

The chain combines TRBV9 with TRBJ2-7, with 13 bases lining up with TRBD2. CDR1 SGDLS and CDR2 YYNGEE come from the germline V gene. CDR3 length: 13 amino acids. The junction had 3 bases not matched to a gene; V was cut back by 8 bases and J by 4 bases. CDR3 protein: CASGTSGTYEQYF. The CDR3 region has the DNA TGTGCCAGTGGGACTAGCGGGACGTACGAGCAGTACTTC.

The V call is TRBV27, the J call TRBJ2-2, with TRBD2 matching 7 bases. Germline V gene data show CDR1 as MNHEY and CDR2 as SMNVEV (reference sequence). V trimming: 10 bases; J trimming: 4 bases; junction bases outside the gene matches: 6. This CDR3 comprises 13 residues. Here the CDR3 DNA reads TGTGCCACCCGTGGGGGGGGCACCGGGGAGCTGTTTTTT. Protein sequence: CATRGGGTGELFF.

The genes are TRBV6-1 and TRBJ2-3, with 7 nucleotides matching TRBD2. CDR3 size: 16 residues. V trimming: 0 bases; J trimming: 1 base; junction bases outside the gene matches: 4. Germline V gene sequence: CDR1 MNHNS, CDR2 SASEGT. The CDR3 protein is CASSEALGGGTDTQYF. In nucleotides, the CDR3 is TGTGCCAGCAGTGAAGCGCTTGGGGGGGGCACAGATACGCAGTATTTT.

V is TRBV4-2 and J is TRBJ1-3; D gene unclear. The CDR3 runs 14 residues. Between the trimmed V and J ends, which lost 1 base and 1 base, there was a span of 5 bases. Germline assignment: CDR1 LGHNA and CDR2 YNFKEQ. The DNA for the CDR3 is TGTGCCAGCAGCCAAGCCTTATCTGGAAACACCATATATTTT. This sequence encodes CASSQALSGNTIYF.

V and J are TRBV9 and TRBJ2-1; weak D call: TRBD1 (5 bases). Per germline, CDR1 SGDLS and CDR2 YYNGEE. The CDR3 covers 14 residues. V gave up 4 bases and J gave up 4 bases, with 12 bases separating them. CDR3 sequence (DNA): TGTGCCAGCAGCCCCTGGGGCAATTACAATGAGCAGTTCTTC. As protein: CASSPWGNYNEQFF. The full variable domain, its missing parts supplied by reference TRBV9 and TRBJ2-1, is DSGVTQTPKHLITATGQRVTLRCSPRSGDLSVYWYQQSLDQGLQFLIQYYNGEERAKGNILERFSAQQFPDLHSELNLSSLELGDSALYFCASSPWGNYNEQFFGPGTRLTVL.

This clone came up once. DNA of the CDR3: TGTGCCAGCAGCTTAGGTTCAGTCCTCGAGCAGTACTTC. The encoded protein is CASSLGSVLEQYF. The rearrangement joins TRBV11-2 to TRBJ2-7; no clear D gene. Germline V gives CDR1 SGHAT, CDR2 FQNNGV. V was cut by 1 base and J by 6 bases, with 10 bases left in between. This CDR3 spans 13 amino acids.

The V and J genes are TRBV5-1 and TRBJ2-1; 8 bases are shared with TRBD2. Germline V CDR1 and CDR2: SGHRS, YFSETQ. J lost 5 bases, V lost 0 bases, and 4 bases had no gene match. This CDR3 spans 15 amino acids. For the CDR3, the DNA is TGCGCCAGCAGCTTGGAGCTAGCGGGCCACAATGAGCAGTTCTTC. Amino acid sequence: CASSLELAGHNEQFF.

This sequence joins TRBV12-5 and TRBJ1-2; 8 positions agree with TRBD1. Germline V gene data show CDR1 as LGHNT and CDR2 as FRNRAP. The CDR3 loop spans 17 amino acids. With V trimmed by 0 bases and J by 5 bases, 11 bases remained unmatched. The DNA of the CDR3 is TGTGCTAGTGGTTTGGTCCCTTCAGGGGGCACAAGGTATGGCTACACCTTC. Protein product: CASGLVPSGGTRYGYTF.

The chain uses TRBV9 and TRBJ1-6; the D is unclear. CDR3 length equals 13 residues. V dropped 0 bases and J dropped 7 bases, with 5 bases sitting between them. Germline CDR1 and CDR2: SGDLS and YYNGEE. This chain's CDR3 is CASSVDMNSPLHF. The CDR3 DNA reads TGTGCCAGCAGCGTAGACATGAATTCACCCCTCCACTTT.

CDR3: CASSLSRDMNTEAFF. DNA for the CDR3: TGTGCCAGCTCACTTTCCCGGGATATGAACACTGAAGCTTTCTTT. The gene calls are TRBV18 and TRBJ1-1; D ambiguous. There are 15 residues in the CDR3. V shed 4 bases and J shed 0 bases, with 12 bases lying between them. Germline V lookup: CDR1 KGHSH, CDR2 LQKENI. Full variable domain (rest looked up from reference TRBV18 and TRBJ1-1): NAGVMQNPRHLVRRRGQEARLRCSPMKGHSHVYWYRQLPEEGLKFMVYLQKENIIDESGMPKERFSAEFPKEGPSILRIQQVVRGDSAAYFCASSLSRDMNTEAFFGQGTRLTVV.

The chain links TRBV5-1 to TRBJ1-4; D may be TRBD1 (6 bases). The germline CDR1 and CDR2 sequences are SGHRS and YFSETQ. V lost 4 bases and J 5 bases, leaving 15 bases between the germline ends. CDR3 length: 15 residues. This chain's CDR3 is CASSLRTDRNEKLFF. DNA of the CDR3: TGCGCCAGCAGCCTTAGGACAGACCGAAATGAAAAACTGTTTTTT.

The rearrangement joins TRBV4-1 to TRBJ2-3; 10 bases line up with TRBD2. The CDR3 covers 16 residues. From germline, CDR1 is MGHRA and CDR2 YSYEKL. V shed 3 bases and J 2 bases; nucleotides not matched to a gene: 5. Written as DNA, the CDR3 is TGCGCCAGCAGCCAGGGTCTAGCGGGGGCCACAGATACGCAGTATTTT. It translates to CASSQGLAGATDTQYF.

The chain has TRBV2 and TRBJ2-1; TRBD1 aligns across 8 bases. Germline V gene data show CDR1 as SNHLY and CDR2 as FYNNEI. Trimming cost V 6 bases and J 9 bases; bases outside gene matches: 10. This CDR3 is 14 amino acids long. CDR3 sequence (DNA): TGTGCCAGCAGGAGGACAGGGACCGGTGGTGAGCAGTTCTTC. This sequence encodes CASRRTGTGGEQFF. Full variable domain (outside the CDR3, taken from reference TRBV2 and TRBJ2-1): EPEVTQTPSHQVTQMGQEVILRCVPISNHLYFYWYRQILGQKVEFLVSFYNNEISEKSEIFDDQFSVERPDGSNFTLKIRSTKLEDSAMYFCASRRTGTGGEQFFGPGTRLTVL.

This sequence joins TRBV18 and TRBJ2-1; TRBD1 aligns across 7 bases. Trimming at V came to 3 bases and at J to 3 bases, leaving 2 bases not matched to a gene. The CDR3 sequence is 14 residues long. Germline V gene sequence: CDR1 KGHSH, CDR2 LQKENI. The CDR3 DNA reads as TGTGCCAGCTCACCGACAGGGATCTACAATGAGCAGTTCTTC. The encoded protein is CASSPTGIYNEQFF.

The chain recombines TRBV19 with TRBJ1-1; no clear D gene. V dropped 5 bases and J dropped 0 bases, with 10 bases sitting between them. The CDR3 is made up of 14 amino acids. Looked up from germline, CDR1 is LNHDA and CDR2 is SQIVND (reference sequence). DNA for the CDR3: TGTGCCAGTAGTCCCAGTATTCTGAACACTGAAGCTTTCTTT. Translation: CASSPSILNTEAFF. The variable domain in full, with the rest retrieved from reference TRBV19 and TRBJ1-1, is DGGITQSPKYLFRKEGQNVTLSCEQNLNHDAMYWYRQDPGQGLRLIYYSQIVNDFQKGDIAEGYSVSREKKESFPLTVTSAQKNPTAFYLCASSPSILNTEAFFGQGTRLTVV.

The rearrangement uses TRBV20-1 and TRBJ2-1; the D is unclear. Germline values: CDR1 DFQATT, CDR2 SNEGSKA (reference sequence). V lost 5 bases and J lost 6, with 8 bases in between. The CDR3 runs to 11 residues. The CDR3 spells CSAYSLNEQFF. The CDR3 nucleotides read TGCAGTGCTTATAGTCTCAATGAGCAGTTCTTC.

The sample holds many counts of this clone. The CDR3 DNA reads TGTGCCAGTAGTGTGTACAGGGTGAGCACAGATACGCAGTATTTT. This codes for CASSVYRVSTDTQYF. The chain carries TRBV19 and TRBJ2-3; tentatively, D is TRBD1 (6 bases). This CDR3 has 15 amino acids. Trimming shortened V by 5 bases and J by 0 bases, and 12 bases separated the two germline ends. Germline loops: CDR1 LNHDA, CDR2 SQIVND (reference sequence).